A single sample gave rise to the 14 T cell receptor beta chains below, sequenced in a study of blood T cell repertoires in COVID-19. The repertoire was sequenced with immunoSEQ multiplex PCR; TCRdb's copy has only in-frame clones and lacks some. The sample holds roughly 130,000 clones; around nine tenths are singletons and the top ten take approximately 5%. Sequenced: peripheral blood. Receptors were obtained from a man in his sixties with COVID-19, enrolled during active disease.

The chain recombines TRBV11-2 with TRBJ2-7; D is perhaps TRBD2 (5 bases). This CDR3 has 13 amino acids. Trimming cost V 3 bases and J 1 base, with 7 bases left between them. Germline V lookup: CDR1 SGHAT, CDR2 FQNNGV. CDR3 sequence: CASSFGLSYEQYF. CDR3 DNA: TGTGCCAGCAGCTTCGGACTTTCCTACGAGCAGTACTTC.

The CDR3 reads CASSAEGAGGGIRYEQYF. For the CDR3, the DNA is TGCGCCAGCAGCGCCGAAGGAGCGGGAGGAGGTATTCGCTACGAGCAGTACTTC. The chain recombines TRBV5-1 with TRBJ2-7; 9 bases agree with TRBD2. V shed 4 bases, J shed 3 bases, and the junction held 17 bases outside the gene matches. This CDR3 has 18 residues. Germline lookup yields CDR1 SGHRS and CDR2 YFSETQ.

In nucleotides, the CDR3 is TGTGCCACCAGTGATTTCGGGCAGGGTGTTGGCAATGAGCAGTTCTTC. Residues: CATSDFGQGVGNEQFF. The J gene is TRBJ2-1, the V gene TRBV24-1; D might be TRBD1 (5 bases). The germline V and J ends were trimmed by 1 base and 6 bases, with 15 bases remaining between them. Looked up from germline, CDR1 is KGHDR and CDR2 is SFDVKD. The CDR3 covers 16 residues.

This sequence joins TRBV3-1 (or the pseudogene TRBV3-2) and TRBJ1-6; no reliable D call. CDR1 and CDR2 from the germline V gene are LGHDT and YNNKEL (reference sequence). The CDR3 spans 17 residues. Deletions cut 5 bases from V and 0 bases from J, with 14 bases between. As DNA, the CDR3 is TGTGCCAGCAGCGAGAAATTCGGGAGCTCCTATAATTCACCCCTCCACTTT. Translation: CASSEKFGSSYNSPLHF.

The chain couples TRBV9 to TRBJ2-7, with 7 bases aligning to TRBD1. The CDR3 loop spans 14 amino acids. V trimming: 4 bases; J trimming: 3 bases; junction bases outside the gene matches: 7. The V gene's germline CDR1 is SGDLS and CDR2 YYNGEE. The CDR3 nucleotides read TGTGCCAGCAGCCCCCCGGACAGGCTCTACGAGCAGTACTTC. Its protein is CASSPPDRLYEQYF.

This chain joins TRBV6-5 and TRBJ1-6; 7 bases are shared with TRBD1. V shed 7 bases and J 10 bases; nucleotides not matched to a gene: 7. Germline-derived CDR1 and CDR2 are MNHEY and SVGAGI. The CDR3 spans 13 residues. The CDR3 here is CASTLTGRSPLHF. The CDR3 DNA follows: TGTGCCAGCACCTTGACAGGGCGATCACCCCTCCACTTT.

This clone has just a few counts. J is TRBJ1-3 and V is TRBV3-1 (or the pseudogene TRBV3-2); no reliable D call. V lost 4 bases and J lost 0, with 10 bases in between. The CDR3 is made up of 15 amino acids. Per the germline V gene, CDR1 is LGHDT and CDR2 is YNNKEL (reference sequence). CDR3 sequence: CASSRLTSSGNTIYF. The CDR3 bases are TGTGCCAGCAGCCGGCTAACTAGCTCTGGAAACACCATATATTTT.

A single count supports this clone. The rearrangement joins TRBV5-3 to TRBJ1-5, with D possibly being TRBD1 (5 bases). TRBV5-3 falls under the ORF class, with uncertain function. V lost 8 bases and J 0 bases, leaving 12 bases between the germline ends. CDR3 length: 14 amino acids. The CDR3 protein is CASLSGYSNQPQHF. CDR3 in DNA: TGTGCCAGCCTGTCAGGGTATAGCAATCAGCCCCAGCATTTT.

This chain links TRBV2 with TRBJ1-2; 7 bases align to TRBD1. This CDR3 contains 13 residues. The germline V gene encodes CDR1 SNHLY and CDR2 FYNNEI. V shed 8 bases, J shed 4 bases, and the junction held 7 bases outside the gene matches. The DNA for the CDR3 is TGTGCCAGCTTGAGGGACAGAAGCTATGGCTACACCTTC. The encoded protein is CASLRDRSYGYTF. The entire variable domain, with the rest obtained from reference TRBV2 and TRBJ1-2, is as follows: EPEVTQTPSHQVTQMGQEVILRCVPISNHLYFYWYRQILGQKVEFLVSFYNNEISEKSEIFDDQFSVERPDGSNFTLKIRSTKLEDSAMYFCASLRDRSYGYTFGSGTRLTVV.

The chain joins TRBV7-9 to TRBJ2-1, with 13 bases fitting TRBD2. Per germline, CDR1 SEHNR and CDR2 FQNEAQ (reference sequence). V dropped 4 bases and J dropped 2; count of bases not matched to a gene: 5. This CDR3 comprises 17 residues. The CDR3 loop is CASSSPLAGGTYNEQFF. The CDR3 DNA follows: TGTGCCAGCAGCTCCCCACTAGCGGGAGGGACCTACAATGAGCAGTTCTTC.

The genes are TRBV2 and TRBJ2-1; 9 nucleotides match TRBD1. J was trimmed by 8 bases and V by 8 bases; bases with no gene match: 7. The CDR3 sequence is 13 residues long. The germline V gene encodes CDR1 SNHLY and CDR2 FYNNEI. The CDR3 here is CASGGQGFYEQFF. CDR3 DNA sequence: TGTGCCAGCGGGGGACAGGGATTTTATGAGCAGTTCTTC.

This chain joins TRBV27 and TRBJ1-5, with 9 bases matching TRBD1. Germline lookup yields CDR1 MNHEY and CDR2 SMNVEV (reference sequence). With V trimmed by 5 bases and J by 3 bases, 5 bases remained unmatched. This CDR3 has 15 residues. CDR3: CASSTYRGPNQPQHF. In nucleotides, the CDR3 is TGTGCCAGCAGTACTTACAGGGGGCCCAATCAGCCCCAGCATTTT.

The chain recombines TRBV19 with TRBJ1-2; D gene ambiguous. CDR3 length: 13 amino acids. V lost 0 bases and J 8 bases, leaving 10 bases between the germline ends. Looked up from germline, CDR1 is LNHDA and CDR2 is SQIVND (reference sequence). The CDR3 here is CASSIEAGSGYTF. The DNA of the CDR3 is TGTGCCAGTAGTATAGAGGCGGGCTCCGGCTACACCTTC.

The chain employs TRBV5-4 and TRBJ2-3, with 9 nucleotides matching TRBD2. This CDR3 has 14 amino acids. J gave up 7 bases and V 4 bases, and 7 bases lay outside the gene matches. The V gene's germline CDR1 is SGHNT and CDR2 YYREEE (reference sequence). CDR3 nucleotide sequence: TGTGCCAGCAGCGGGGGACTAGCAACCCATACGCAGTATTTT. It translates to CASSGGLATHTQYF.